The sequence of this T cell receptor (beta chain) was determined in a study of shared clonotypes between healthy human individuals (dated by TCRdb to 2018 to 2020). At the level of the whole study: The cohort included a few men and a couple of women between 18 and 49 years of age. Blood TCR repertoires of about five healthy adults were deeply sequenced to estimate repertoire size and the extent of clonotype sharing between individuals. To increase sequencing depth and limit assay-specific biases, different laboratories used diverse techniques to prepare libraries and sequence TCR repertoires. Each donor's leukapheresis produced roughly between about 0.8 and 10 billion PBMCs. Overall results and qualifications from the work: Based on pairwise subsampling, the degree of clonotype sharing among donors was expected to be affected by sequencing depth. Only blood was sampled, and tissue TCR repertoires likely differ from those in blood. Because the study included only a small number of donors, the genetic and exposure-history diversity represented was limited.

The donors were healthy, HIV-negative adults with no recently reported acute infections or vaccinations. Every donor was a Caucasian adult residing in Nashville, Tennessee, USA. In the unsorted samples, around 81 million PBMCs were counted, and genomic DNA was extracted using the QIAamp DNA Blood Mini kit. After blood collection by leukapheresis, PBMCs were isolated using Ficoll-Histopaque density gradient centrifugation and then cryopreserved in the vapor phase of liquid nitrogen. Taken from cysteine to phenylalanine, the CDR3 has 17 residues. Of all the DNA, just the CDR3 is kept, 51 bases in frame from base 1. The germline V gene yields LGHNA for CDR1 and YNFKEQ for CDR2. Unmatched junction bases come to 10, with V trimmed by 4 bases and J by 1 base. TCR CDR3 regions were amplified from genomic DNA by multiplex PCR using the deep immunoSEQ assay. Extracted genomic DNA from each cell subset was spread evenly across all wells of several immunoSEQ 96-well plates, with each plate serving as a replicate. Each replicate PCR for unsorted PBMC received roughly 290 ng genomic DNA, equal to around 30,000 T cell genomes. Ten immunoSEQ deep assay plates were used to sequence the unsorted PBMC genomic DNA. The purified libraries were quantified using a Qubit 3.0 fluorometer, sized with a Bioanalyzer 2100, and then quantified again using the KAPA Library Quantification kit. Every immunoSEQ 96-well plate was sequenced on a dedicated single-read 150-cycle Illumina NextSeq 550 flow cell. As for the authors' bioinformatics: Because only junctional sequences without quality scores were contained in the immunoSEQ output, filtering matching that applied to full-length reads could not be performed. To assign V/J genes and CDR3, sequences were annotated against IMGT germline references using PyIR, a Python wrapper for IgBLAST v1.9. Reads with weak V/J assignments (E-value above 1e-6), missing CDR3, stop codons, out-of-frame junctions, or ambiguous translated residues were removed. V3J clonotypes were defined by identical inferred V gene, J gene, and CDR3 amino acid sequence. Percentage overlap between repertoires was calculated by dividing the number of shared unique clonotypes by the size of the smaller repertoire. Repertoire richness was assessed with RTK rarefaction, the Chao1 estimator, and Recon v2.1 estimates of unobserved clonotypes. TCRdb stores this immuneACCESS table with in-frame sequences only. Part of the clones is absent; in the studies checked, under half of the shortfall reflects unresolved V genes, and no reason is known for the rest. Clonal size and the V and J genes are those of that table, whereas D and trimming came from the DNA. This sample lists about half a million clones; 79% were detected once. In total, the top ten clones hold 10% to 15% of the sample.

Worth noting for this clone: The specificity of this receptor is unknown. Qualities for individual bases were not recorded, and no much larger clone is one base off.

The rearranged segments are TRBV4-2 and TRBJ2-4; 7 bases in the junction line up with TRBD2. The clonotype originates from a woman in her thirties or forties in good health. Some clones in this sample may be carry-over from other donors' samples. Sequencing was done on a sample of PBMCs. The DNA sequence is given as TGTGCCAGCAGCCCTTCGCTAGGCGGGGGTGCCAAAAACATTCAGTACTTC. It is translated as CASSPSLGGGAKNIQYF.